Included here is one T cell receptor beta chain sequence, with context. The data were taken from a study of blood T cell repertoires in COVID-19. The protocol was immunoSEQ multiplex PCR, while the TCRdb copy is restricted to in-frame clones and leaves out a portion. The table lists approximately 190,000 clones, approximately 82% of them singletons. The source material was peripheral blood. The TCR sequence derives from a human donor with acute or convalescent COVID-19. The donor label of this sample is uncertain.

CDR3 DNA: TGTGCCAGCAGTCCCGGGGGCACCGGGGAGCTGTTTTTT. Encoded protein: CASSPGGTGELFF. The chain combines TRBV28 with TRBJ2-2; TRBD2 might be the D (6 bases). Looked up from germline, CDR1 is MDHEN and CDR2 is SYDVKM. The CDR3 runs 13 residues. Trimming shortened V by 5 bases and J by 4 bases, and 8 bases separated the two germline ends.